The 15 T cell receptor beta chains below come from one sample, sequenced in a study of blood T cells in healthy people across ages. Primed by a sample-barcoded 5' primer and a J-beta primer mix, a second PCR proceeded for about 7 to 11 cycles. TCRdb called the 5' RACE reads again in MiXCR, with one record for every CDR3 protein. In the table there are about 1.5 million distinct CDR3 sequences, approximately 43% of which are singletons. The sample consisted of blood. The source is a woman in her late teens or twenties in good health.

The rearrangement links TRBV11-2 to TRBJ1-2, with D maybe TRBD1 (5 bases). Per the germline V gene, CDR1 is SGHAT and CDR2 is FQNNGV. Trimming stripped 1 base from V and 5 bases from J, with 8 bases between. The CDR3 sequence is 13 residues long. Here the CDR3 reads CASSLVAGYGYTF. The CDR3 bases are TGTGCCAGCAGCTTAGTCGCAGGGTATGGCTACACCTTC.

The chain uses TRBV27 and TRBJ2-7, with D maybe TRBD1 (6 bases). The CDR3 contains 16 residues. The V end lost 0 bases, the J end lost 0 bases, and 12 bases lay between the germline ends. The V gene's germline CDR1 is MNHEY and CDR2 SMNVEV (reference sequence). The DNA of the CDR3 is TGTGCCAGCAGTTTATCTTTCGACAGGCCCTCCTACGAGCAGTACTTC. Its translation is CASSLSFDRPSYEQYF.

The V call is TRBV20-1, the J call TRBJ2-3; D call uncertain. The CDR3 sequence is 10 residues long. Germline V gene lookup returns CDR1 DFQATT and CDR2 SNEGSKA (reference sequence). The germline V and J ends were trimmed by 7 bases and 6 bases, with 8 bases remaining between them. CDR3 in amino acids: CSVDRDTQYF. CDR3 coding DNA: TGCAGTGTAGACCGGGATACGCAGTATTTT.

This clonotype was detected many times. The V gene is TRBV12-3 or TRBV12-4, the J gene TRBJ2-3; TRBD2 agrees at 7 bases. The junction had 3 bases not matched to a gene; V was cut back by 6 bases and J by 3 bases. This CDR3 has 13 amino acids. Here the CDR3 reads CASSVSGTDTQYF. For the CDR3, the DNA is TGTGCCAGCAGCGTTAGCGGGACAGATACGCAGTATTTT.

V gene TRBV7-9 combines with J gene TRBJ1-1; 7 bases are shared with TRBD1. Germline V gives CDR1 SEHNR, CDR2 FQNEAQ (reference sequence). The CDR3 is 13 residues long. V shed 8 bases, J shed 1 base, and the junction held 4 bases outside the gene matches. This CDR3 is CASGHRGNTEAFF. The CDR3 coding sequence is TGTGCCAGCGGCCACAGGGGGAACACTGAAGCTTTCTTT.

The genes are TRBV5-1 and TRBJ1-4; no reliable D call. This CDR3 has 13 amino acids. In germline, CDR1 is SGHRS, CDR2 YFSETQ. V was pared by 3 bases and J by 7 bases, with 10 bases between. CDR3 sequence reads: CASSSADSEKLFF. The CDR3 nucleotides are TGCGCCAGCAGCTCGGCGGATAGTGAAAAACTGTTTTTT. Based on the CDR3 plus reference TRBV5-1 and TRBJ1-4, the full variable domain is KAGVTQTPRYLIKTRGQQVTLSCSPISGHRSVSWYQQTPGQGLQFLFEYFSETQRNKGNFPGRFSGRQFSNSRSEMNVSTLELGDSALYLCASSSADSEKLFFGSGTQLSVL.

The genes are TRBV5-1 and TRBJ2-2; 8 bases fit TRBD2. With V trimmed by 0 bases and J by 6 bases, 4 bases remained unmatched. This CDR3 region has 15 residues. Germline CDR1 is SGHRS and CDR2 is YFSETQ. The CDR3 DNA reads TGCGCCAGCAGCTTGGTTAGCGGGACCTCCGGGGAGCTGTTTTTT. This codes for CASSLVSGTSGELFF.

For this clonotype: Its ends do not fully match the called genes, so a read error is possible. CDR3 sequence: CASSPYGGYGYTF. The CDR3 DNA reads TGTGCTAGCAGCCCATACGGGGGGTATGGCTACACCTTC. This rearrangement joins TRBV7-2 to TRBJ1-2, with a weak D call TRBD1 (5 bases). The V gene's germline CDR1 is SGHTA and CDR2 FQGNSA. This CDR3 is 13 amino acids long.

This rearrangement joins TRBV28 to TRBJ2-6; D is ambiguous. The V end lost 1 base, the J end lost 1 base, and 8 bases lay between the germline ends. Germline CDR1 MDHEN, CDR2 SYDVKM. The CDR3 runs 16 residues. The CDR3 here is CASSLYFKSGANVLTF. The CDR3 bases are TGTGCCAGCAGTTTATACTTCAAGTCTGGGGCCAACGTCCTGACTTTC. The full variable domain, its missing parts supplied by reference TRBV28 and TRBJ2-6, is DVKVTQSSRYLVKRTGEKVFLECVQDMDHENMFWYRQDPGLGLRLIYFSYDVKMKEKGDIPEGYSVSREKKERFSLILESASTNQTSMYLCASSLYFKSGANVLTFGAGSRLTVL.

This clonotype was picked up many times. The chain has TRBV11-1 and TRBJ1-6; D uncertain. Trimming cost V 1 base and J 0 bases, with 22 bases left between them. The germline V gene has CDR1 SGHAT and CDR2 FQDESV (reference sequence). The CDR3 length is 21 residues. The CDR3 is CASSLVTGFFDQSSYNSPLHF. As DNA, the CDR3 is TGTGCCAGCAGCTTAGTGACTGGGTTTTTCGACCAGAGCTCCTATAATTCACCCCTCCACTTT.

The chain recombines TRBV15 with TRBJ2-7, with D hard to call. TRBJ2-5 explains the end of the DNA better; the J call may be wrong. The CDR3 length is 12 residues. CDR1 and CDR2 (germline): LNHNV, YYDKDF (reference sequence). As DNA, the CDR3 is TGTGCCACCAGCAGAGGATACGGGACCCAGTACTTC. Translated: CATSRGYGTQYF.

This clonotype was found a few times. The chain employs TRBV28 and TRBJ1-2; TRBD1 matches at 7 bases. This CDR3 contains 15 residues. The J segment lost 3 bases and the V segment lost 3 bases, leaving 7 bases of the junction unmatched. Germline values: CDR1 MDHEN, CDR2 SYDVKM. The CDR3 reads CASSFGTEVDYGYTF. The CDR3 coding sequence is TGTGCCAGCAGTTTTGGGACAGAGGTGGACTATGGCTACACCTTC.

V is TRBV20-1 and J is TRBJ2-1, with 10 nucleotides matching TRBD2. The germline CDR1 and CDR2 sequences are DFQATT and SNEGSKA (reference sequence). V dropped 5 bases and J dropped 7; count of bases not matched to a gene: 8. CDR3 size: 14 residues. The CDR3, as DNA: TGCAGTGCTCGCGGGACTAGCGAGTTGAATGAGCAGTTCTTC. Protein product: CSARGTSELNEQFF.

In this sample, this clonotype turned up a few times. The chain has TRBV4-1 and TRBJ2-7; the D is unclear. With 1 base removed from V and 2 bases from J, the gap between germline ends came to 6 bases. Germline V gene lookup returns CDR1 MGHRA and CDR2 YSYEKL. This CDR3 is 13 amino acids long. For the CDR3, the DNA is TGCGCCAGCAGCCAAGTAGCTGCCTACGAGCAGTACTTC. Its translation is CASSQVAAYEQYF.

In this sample, this clonotype turned up many times. The chain couples TRBV29-1 to TRBJ1-2; D call uncertain. This CDR3 is 13 amino acids long. The germline V and J ends were trimmed by 6 bases and 4 bases, with 15 bases remaining between them. The germline V gene has CDR1 SQVTM and CDR2 ANQGSEA. This chain's CDR3 is CSVENREGYGYTF. The DNA for the CDR3 is TGCAGCGTGGAAAACCGGGAAGGCTATGGCTACACCTTC.